These 13 T cell receptor beta chains were sequenced from one sample in a study of T-cell memory formation after mild COVID-19. TCRdb redid the calling of the 5' RACE reads with MiXCR, one entry per CDR3 protein. Of approximately 240,000 distinct CDR3 sequences listed, about 16% are singletons. The sequenced sample consisted of PBMCs or a T cell subset sorted from them (not recorded which). Receptor source: a man aged 18 to 35 who had mild COVID-19 (a few samples of this study predate the infection). Cell type and time point are not known.

This clonotype was picked up a small number of times. The J gene is TRBJ2-1, the V gene TRBV5-1, with TRBD2 as a possible D gene (6 bases). This CDR3 comprises 20 residues. The ends were cut back, 4 bases at V and 0 bases at J, with 26 bases in the middle. The germline V gene encodes CDR1 SGHRS and CDR2 YFSETQ. DNA of the CDR3: TGCGCCAGCAGCCGGACTTCCGGGACTCCGGGAAGGGTCTCCTACAATGAGCAGTTCTTC. It translates to CASSRTSGTPGRVSYNEQFF.

The table lists this clonotype with a few counts. The gene calls are TRBV5-1 and TRBJ1-4; a weak D match, TRBD1 (5 bases). Germline loops: CDR1 SGHRS, CDR2 YFSETQ. CDR3 length: 14 residues. The V end lost 7 bases, the J end lost 0 bases, and 10 bases lay between the germline ends. The CDR3 DNA reads as TGCGCCAGCGGAGTGGGGGCAACTAATGAAAAACTGTTTTTT. It specifies CASGVGATNEKLFF.

In its sample, this clonotype was seen a few times. The chain has TRBV19 and TRBJ1-4; 7 bases agree with TRBD1. The trim removed 4 bases at V and 4 bases at J, leaving 6 bases unmatched. The CDR3 loop spans 15 amino acids. The germline V gene encodes CDR1 LNHDA and CDR2 SQIVND (reference sequence). The CDR3 DNA follows: TGTGCCAGTAGTAAGACAGGGATCTTTAATGAAAAACTGTTTTTT. As protein: CASSKTGIFNEKLFF. Combining the CDR3 with reference TRBV19 and TRBJ1-4 gives the whole variable domain DGGITQSPKYLFRKEGQNVTLSCEQNLNHDAMYWYRQDPGQGLRLIYYSQIVNDFQKGDIAEGYSVSREKKESFPLTVTSAQKNPTAFYLCASSKTGIFNEKLFFGSGTQLSVL.

This clonotype was found a few times. This chain connects TRBV20-1 to TRBJ2-2, with D perhaps given as TRBD1 or TRBD2 (6 bases each). This CDR3 has 13 amino acids. The germline V gene has CDR1 DFQATT and CDR2 SNEGSKA (reference sequence). V lost 6 bases, J lost 3 bases, and 11 bases lay in between. The CDR3 is CSANGGYTGELFF. CDR3 sequence (DNA): TGCAGTGCGAACGGGGGCTACACCGGGGAGCTGTTTTTT.

V usage is TRBV5-1 and J usage is TRBJ2-5, with 8 bases that match TRBD1. V trimming: 2 bases; J trimming: 5 bases; junction bases outside the gene matches: 8. CDR1 is SGHRS, CDR2 YFSETQ, per germline. The CDR3 runs 15 residues. CDR3: CASSFSRGLVETQYF. CDR3 nucleotides: TGCGCCAGCAGCTTCTCCAGGGGGCTAGTTGAGACCCAGTACTTC.

This clonotype was counted ten times or more. The chain links TRBV12-3 or TRBV12-4 to TRBJ1-1; D is ambiguous. V dropped 0 bases and J dropped 7 bases, with 3 bases sitting between them. CDR3 length: 11 amino acids. The CDR3 reads CASSLAVEAFF. CDR3 sequence (DNA): TGTGCCAGCAGTTTAGCGGTTGAAGCTTTCTTT.

This clonotype was seen a handful of times. The genes are TRBV28 and TRBJ2-1, with no clear D. The CDR3 covers 14 residues. V was cut by 5 bases and J by 3 bases, with 11 bases left in between. Per the germline V gene, CDR1 is MDHEN and CDR2 is SYDVKM. CDR3 coding DNA: TGTGCCAGCAGTCCTATGGGAAACTACAATGAGCAGTTCTTC. Protein: CASSPMGNYNEQFF. The whole variable domain, remainder taken from reference TRBV28 and TRBJ2-1, is DVKVTQSSRYLVKRTGEKVFLECVQDMDHENMFWYRQDPGLGLRLIYFSYDVKMKEKGDIPEGYSVSREKKERFSLILESASTNQTSMYLCASSPMGNYNEQFFGPGTRLTVL.

For this clonotype: A much bigger clone sits one base away, suggesting this may be a read error. This rearrangement joins TRBV7-2 to TRBJ2-3; TRBD1 might be the D (5 bases). The V and J ends lost 3 bases and 5 bases respectively, with 6 bases between them. Germline assignment: CDR1 SGHTA and CDR2 FQGNSA. CDR3 length: 12 amino acids. In DNA, the CDR3 is TGTGCCAGCAGCTTGGACATAGATACGCAGTATTTT. This encodes CASSLDIDTQYF.

This clonotype was seen ten or more times. This sequence joins TRBV7-3 and TRBJ2-2; D gene uncertain. Trimming left V 5 bases short and J 4 bases short, with 11 bases between. The CDR3 contains 14 residues. CDR1 and CDR2 (germline): SGHTA, FQGTGA. The CDR3 bases are TGTGCCAGCAGCCCCACAAGCATCACCGGGGAGCTGTTTTTT. It yields the protein CASSPTSITGELFF.

The chain recombines TRBV7-3 with TRBJ2-1, with D possibly matching TRBD1 (6 bases). Germline V CDR1 and CDR2: SGHTA, FQGTGA. With 5 bases removed from V and 2 bases from J, the gap between germline ends came to 13 bases. This CDR3 is 15 amino acids long. The CDR3 sequence is CASSPQTGTYNEQFF. As DNA, the CDR3 is TGTGCCAGCAGCCCGCAAACAGGGACCTACAATGAGCAGTTCTTC.

The rearrangement joins TRBV20-1 to TRBJ2-3, with 13 positions matching TRBD2. Germline CDR1 is DFQATT and CDR2 is SNEGSKA (reference sequence). CDR3 length: 15 amino acids. V shed 8 bases and J 6 bases; nucleotides not matched to a gene: 11. The CDR3 coding sequence is TGCAGTACTCTAACCGGGACTAGCGGGGTCGATACGCAGTATTTT. Protein product: CSTLTGTSGVDTQYF.

Only a few counts were recorded for this clonotype. The chain combines TRBV28 with TRBJ1-1; D gene uncertain. The germline V gene has CDR1 MDHEN and CDR2 SYDVKM. Between the trimmed V and J ends, which lost 3 bases and 12 bases, there was a span of 23 bases. This CDR3 region has 15 residues. This chain's CDR3 is CASSFFARQVVKTFF. CDR3 bases: TGTGCCAGCAGTTTCTTCGCACGGCAGGTGGTTAAAACTTTCTTT.

This chain joins TRBV2 and TRBJ1-5, with D uncertain. The CDR3 is made up of 14 amino acids. The V gene's germline CDR1 is SNHLY and CDR2 FYNNEI. The V and J ends lost 1 base and 3 bases respectively, with 7 bases between them. The CDR3 region is CASSEGTVNQPQHF. CDR3 in DNA: TGTGCCAGCAGTGAAGGAACAGTCAATCAGCCCCAGCATTTT.